These T cell receptor beta chains were read from a single sample in a study of blood T cell repertoires in COVID-19. Generated by immunoSEQ multiplex PCR, the TCRdb table keeps only in-frame clones and is missing some. Of 55,000 to 70,000 clones in the sample, over 85% are singletons; the top ten hold over 5.5%. Sequencing was performed on peripheral blood. These receptors were taken from a human donor in a cohort sampled during active COVID-19. CDR3s include the opening cysteine and the closing phenylalanine or tryptophan. A D gene is named only where the DNA matches it firmly. Clone size is not always given. Where it is, it says once, few, many or a class for expanded clones.

V	size	D	J	CDR3	DNA
TRBV9	NA	TRBD1	TRBJ1-1	CASSLRGTGGNTEAFF	TGTGCCAGCAGCCTCCGGGGGACAGGGGGAAACACTGAAGCTTTCTTT
TRBV7-8	NA	TRBD1	TRBJ1-2	CASSLGRDRGDGYTF	TGTGCCAGCAGCTTAGGCCGGGACAGGGGCGATGGCTACACCTTC
TRBV5-1	NA	NA	TRBJ2-2	CASSSFAGDTGELFF	TGCGCCAGCAGCTCGTTCGCCGGGGACACCGGGGAGCTGTTTTTT
TRBV9	NA	TRBD1	TRBJ2-5	CASSATGGFETQYF	TGTGCCAGCAGCGCGACAGGGGGCTTTGAGACCCAGTACTTC
TRBV29-1	NA	TRBD1	TRBJ2-7	CSVTSGTGSYEQYF	TGCAGCGTTACTTCCGGGACAGGATCCTACGAGCAGTACTTC
TRBV7-3	NA	NA	TRBJ1-1	CASSLNGAGLNTEAFF	TGTGCCAGCAGCTTAAACGGCGCAGGGTTGAACACTGAAGCTTTCTTT
TRBV30	NA	TRBD2	TRBJ2-7	CAWSETSESWKYF	TGTGCCTGGAGTGAGACTAGCGAGTCATGGAAGTACTTC
TRBV21-1	NA	NA	TRBJ1-6	CASTSDRSTYNSPLHF	TGTGCCAGCACGTCGGACAGATCCACCTATAATTCACCCCTCCACTTT
TRBV9	NA	TRBD1	TRBJ2-1	CASSVGGQGSNEQFF	TGTGCCAGCAGCGTAGGAGGACAGGGTAGTAATGAGCAGTTCTTC
TRBV30	NA	NA	TRBJ1-5	CAWSVTGVSNQPQHF	TGTGCCTGGAGTGTAACCGGGGTCAGCAATCAGCCCCAGCATTTT
TRBV27	NA	NA	TRBJ2-3	CASSLGTNTDTQYF	TGTGCCAGCAGTTTAGGGACAAACACAGATACGCAGTATTTT
TRBV15	NA	NA	TRBJ1-5	CATKAVGTSDQPQHF	TGTGCCACCAAGGCGGTAGGGACATCCGATCAGCCCCAGCATTTT
TRBV28	NA	TRBD1	TRBJ2-1	CASRPTGDNEQFF	TGTGCCAGCAGACCAACAGGGGACAATGAGCAGTTCTTC
TRBV18	NA	NA	TRBJ1-5	CASSPGQGPQPQHF	TGTGCCAGCTCACCGGGGCAGGGCCCTCAGCCCCAGCATTTT
TRBV3-1/TRBV3-2	few	NA	TRBJ2-3	CASSPLGGGYTDTQYF	TGTGCCAGCAGCCCTCTGGGTGGGGGGTACACAGATACGCAGTATTTT
TRBV28	NA	TRBD1	TRBJ2-2	CASSLDRGNTGELFF	TGTGCCAGCAGTTTAGACAGGGGAAACACCGGGGAGCTGTTTTTT
TRBV19	NA	TRBD1	TRBJ1-5	CASGRDRYNQPQHF	TGTGCCAGTGGCCGGGACAGATACAATCAGCCCCAGCATTTT
TRBV24-1	NA	NA	TRBJ2-1	CATSRGRGLNEQFF	TGTGCCACCAGCCGCGGGCGAGGGCTCAATGAGCAGTTCTTC
TRBV15	NA	TRBD1	TRBJ1-2	CATSYRDRVTF	TGTGCCACCAGCTACCGGGACAGGGTTACTTTC
TRBV5-6	NA	TRBD1	TRBJ2-1	CASSTDRGVNEQFF	TGTGCCAGCAGCACCGACAGGGGGGTCAATGAGCAGTTCTTC
TRBV6-5	NA	NA	TRBJ1-1	CASSLWESNTEAFF	TGTGCCAGCAGTCTGTGGGAGTCGAACACTGAAGCTTTCTTT
TRBV7-9	NA	NA	TRBJ2-2	CASSPAEWGRQVNTGELFF	TGTGCCAGCAGCCCAGCCGAGTGGGGCAGACAGGTTAACACCGGGGAGCTGTTTTTT
TRBV7-2	NA	TRBD1	TRBJ2-7	CASSLSRGLGYEQYF	TGTGCCAGCAGCCTAAGCAGGGGGCTGGGGTACGAGCAGTACTTC
TRBV2	NA	TRBD2	TRBJ2-3	CASRLAGGLGTDTQYF	TGTGCCAGTCGACTAGCGGGAGGCCTCGGGACAGATACGCAGTATTTT
TRBV20-1	NA	TRBD1	TRBJ1-5	CSASRTGDSNQPQHF	TGCAGTGCTAGTCGGACAGGTGATAGCAATCAGCCCCAGCATTTT
TRBV27	NA	TRBD1	TRBJ2-3	CASSPIDRGYTDTQYF	TGTGCCAGCAGTCCCATTGACAGGGGATACACAGATACGCAGTATTTT
TRBV18	NA	NA	TRBJ2-1	CASSSKGHQRQNEQFF	TGTGCCAGCTCCTCGAAGGGACATCAACGGCAGAATGAGCAGTTCTTC
TRBV24-1	NA	TRBD1	TRBJ1-2	CATSDPGQGGYGYTF	TGTGCCACCAGTGACCCTGGACAGGGGGGGTATGGCTACACCTTC
TRBV19	NA	NA	TRBJ1-2	CASSTPGVGGLYGYTF	TGTGCCAGTAGTACGCCCGGTGTCGGAGGTCTCTATGGCTACACCTTC
TRBV19	NA	NA	TRBJ2-7	CASTGSELYEQYF	TGTGCCAGTACGGGGTCAGAGCTCTACGAGCAGTACTTC
TRBV6-5	NA	TRBD2	TRBJ2-7	CASRRLAGGEQYF	TGTGCCAGCAGAAGACTAGCGGGAGGCGAGCAGTACTTC
TRBV19	NA	NA	TRBJ2-2	CASSMRRGNTGELFF	TGTGCCAGTAGTATGAGGCGGGGTAACACCGGGGAGCTGTTTTTT
TRBV6-2/TRBV6-3	NA	NA	TRBJ2-7	CASSYRQVLSYEQYF	TGTGCCAGCAGTTACAGACAGGTACTCTCCTACGAGCAGTACTTC
TRBV9	NA	NA	TRBJ1-5	CASNLGGGNQPQHF	TGTGCCAGCAACCTCGGGGGGGGCAATCAGCCCCAGCATTTT
TRBV6-4	NA	NA	TRBJ1-2	CANCRFTGDLRSGYTF	TGTGCCAACTGTCGATTCACGGGAGATCTTCGGTCCGGCTACACCTTC
TRBV24-1	once	TRBD2	TRBJ2-1	CATSETLAGSSYNEQFF	TGTGCCACCAGTGAGACTCTAGCGGGGAGCTCCTACAATGAGCAGTTCTTC
TRBV7-3	NA	NA	TRBJ1-1	CASSQTSLTEAFF	TGTGCCAGCAGCCAAACTAGCCTCACTGAAGCTTTCTTT
TRBV18	NA	TRBD1	TRBJ1-2	CASSQDRGRDGYTF	TGTGCCAGCTCCCAAGACAGGGGACGTGATGGCTACACCTTC
TRBV4-1	NA	TRBD2	TRBJ2-2	CASSQEGIAGLSRNTGELFF	TGCGCCAGCAGCCAAGAGGGCATAGCGGGACTCTCTAGGAACACCGGGGAGCTGTTTTTT
TRBV10-3	NA	TRBD1	TRBJ2-1	CAISGTGAYNEQFF	TGTGCCATTTCCGGGACAGGGGCCTACAATGAGCAGTTCTTC
TRBV6-6	NA	NA	TRBJ2-2	CASSSLETGELFF	TGTGCCAGCAGTTCCTTAGAGACCGGGGAGCTGTTTTTT
TRBV7-2	NA	NA	TRBJ1-3	CASSFKGDLASGNTIYF	TGTGCCAGCAGCTTCAAGGGGGACCTCGCCTCTGGAAACACCATATATTTT
TRBV6-5	NA	NA	TRBJ2-7	CASRDQEVLEQYF	TGTGCCAGCAGAGACCAGGAGGTACTCGAGCAGTACTTC
TRBV19	NA	NA	TRBJ1-1	CASSILGAGGNTEAFF	TGTGCCAGTAGTATTCTAGGAGCGGGGGGGAACACTGAAGCTTTCTTT
TRBV7-2	NA	NA	TRBJ2-5	CASSLLGSGKETQYF	TGTGCCAGCAGCCTTCTGGGGTCGGGGAAAGAGACCCAGTACTTC